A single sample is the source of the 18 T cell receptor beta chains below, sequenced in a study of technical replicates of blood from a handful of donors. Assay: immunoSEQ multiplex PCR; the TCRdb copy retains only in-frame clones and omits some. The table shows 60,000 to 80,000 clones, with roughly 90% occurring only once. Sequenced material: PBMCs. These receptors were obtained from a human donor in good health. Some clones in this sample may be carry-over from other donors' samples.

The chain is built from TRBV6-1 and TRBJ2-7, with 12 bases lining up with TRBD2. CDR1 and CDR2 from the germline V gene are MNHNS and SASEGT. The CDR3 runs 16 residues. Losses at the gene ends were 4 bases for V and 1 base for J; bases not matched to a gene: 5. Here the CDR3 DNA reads TGTGCCAGCAGTGGGCTAGCGGGGGGGCAATCCTACGAGCAGTACTTC. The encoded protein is CASSGLAGGQSYEQYF.

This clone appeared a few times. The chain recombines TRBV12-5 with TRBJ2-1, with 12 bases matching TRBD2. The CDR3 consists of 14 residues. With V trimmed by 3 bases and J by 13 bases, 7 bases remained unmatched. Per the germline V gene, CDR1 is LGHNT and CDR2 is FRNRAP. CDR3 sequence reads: CASGFSLAGGKQFF. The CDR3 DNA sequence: TGTGCTAGTGGTTTTTCCCTAGCGGGAGGGAAACAGTTCTTC.

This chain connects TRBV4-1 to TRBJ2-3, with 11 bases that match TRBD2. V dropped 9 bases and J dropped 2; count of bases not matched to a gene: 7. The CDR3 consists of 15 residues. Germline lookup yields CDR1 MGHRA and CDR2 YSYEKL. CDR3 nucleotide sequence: TGCGCCAGTGGGCTAGCGGGAGGTATCACAGATACGCAGTATTTT. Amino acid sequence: CASGLAGGITDTQYF.

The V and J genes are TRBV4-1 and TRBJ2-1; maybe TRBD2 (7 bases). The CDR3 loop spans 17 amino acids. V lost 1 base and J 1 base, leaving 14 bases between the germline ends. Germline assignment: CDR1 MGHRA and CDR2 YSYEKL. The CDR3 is CASSQVGRGPSYNEQFF. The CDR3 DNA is TGCGCCAGCAGCCAAGTGGGGCGGGGGCCTTCCTACAATGAGCAGTTCTTC.

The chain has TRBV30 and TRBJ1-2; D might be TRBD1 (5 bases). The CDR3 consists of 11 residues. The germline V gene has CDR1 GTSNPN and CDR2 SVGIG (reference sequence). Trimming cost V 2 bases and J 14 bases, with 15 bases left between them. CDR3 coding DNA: TGTGCCTGGAGTAGGGACTTGGGAAAAACCTTC. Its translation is CAWSRDLGKTF. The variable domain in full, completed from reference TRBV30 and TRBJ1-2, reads SQTIHQWPATLVQPVGSPLSLECTVEGTSNPNLYWYRQAAGRGLQLLFYSVGIGQISSEVPQNLSASRPQDRQFILSSKKLLLSDSGFYLCAWSRDLGKTFGSGTRLTVV.

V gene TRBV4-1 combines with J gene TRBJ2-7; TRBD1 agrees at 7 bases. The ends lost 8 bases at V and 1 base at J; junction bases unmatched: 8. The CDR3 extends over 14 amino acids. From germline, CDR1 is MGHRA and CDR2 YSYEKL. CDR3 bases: TGCGCCAGCCGGCAGACAGGGAATTCCTACGAGCAGTACTTC. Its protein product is CASRQTGNSYEQYF.

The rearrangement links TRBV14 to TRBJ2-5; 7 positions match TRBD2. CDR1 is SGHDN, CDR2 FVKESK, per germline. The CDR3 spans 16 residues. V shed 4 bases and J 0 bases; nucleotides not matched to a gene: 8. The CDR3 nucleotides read TGTGCCAGCAGCCGAGGGGACTACCTGTACCAAGAGACCCAGTACTTC. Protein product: CASSRGDYLYQETQYF.

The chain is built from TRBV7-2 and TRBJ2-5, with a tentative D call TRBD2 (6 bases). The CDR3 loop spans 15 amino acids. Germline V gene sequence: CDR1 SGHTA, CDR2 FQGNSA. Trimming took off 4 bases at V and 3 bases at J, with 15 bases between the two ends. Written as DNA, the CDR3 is TGTGCCAGCAGCTACCTCGGGGGACCCGAAGAGACCCAGTACTTC. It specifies CASSYLGGPEETQYF.

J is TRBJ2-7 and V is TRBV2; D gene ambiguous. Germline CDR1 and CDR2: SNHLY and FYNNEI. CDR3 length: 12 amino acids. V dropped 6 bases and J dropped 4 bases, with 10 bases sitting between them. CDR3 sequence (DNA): TGTGCCAGCAGCCTTCTTTCTTACGAGCAGTACTTC. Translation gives CASSLLSYEQYF.

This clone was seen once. The CDR3 here is CASSQERGYEQYF. The DNA for the CDR3 is TGCGCCAGCAGCCAAGAACGAGGTTACGAGCAGTACTTC. The genes are TRBV4-3 and TRBJ2-7; D not resolved. The CDR3 runs 13 residues. Trimming took 0 bases from V and 4 from J, leaving 7 bases between them. From germline, CDR1 is LGHNA and CDR2 YSLEER.

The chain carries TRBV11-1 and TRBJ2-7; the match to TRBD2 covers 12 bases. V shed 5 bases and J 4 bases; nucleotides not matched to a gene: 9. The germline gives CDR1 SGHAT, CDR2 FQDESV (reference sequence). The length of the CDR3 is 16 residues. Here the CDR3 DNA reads TGTGCCAGCAGCGACCTCTGGACTAGCGGGGAATACGAGCAGTACTTC. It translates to CASSDLWTSGEYEQYF.

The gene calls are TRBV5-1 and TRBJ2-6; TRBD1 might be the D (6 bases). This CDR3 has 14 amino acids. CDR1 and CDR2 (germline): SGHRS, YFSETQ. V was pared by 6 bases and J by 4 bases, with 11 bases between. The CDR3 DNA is TGCGCCAGCACCAGGGGCGACGGGGCCAACGTCCTGACTTTC. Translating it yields CASTRGDGANVLTF.

CDR3 region: CASSFTGTGWYEQYF. The CDR3 coding sequence is TGTGCCAGCAGCTTCACAGGGACAGGGTGGTACGAGCAGTACTTC. The rearrangement uses TRBV9 and TRBJ2-7; 9 nucleotides agree with TRBD1. The trim removed 4 bases at V and 4 bases at J, leaving 9 bases unmatched. The CDR3 spans 15 residues. CDR1 and CDR2 from the germline V gene are SGDLS and YYNGEE.

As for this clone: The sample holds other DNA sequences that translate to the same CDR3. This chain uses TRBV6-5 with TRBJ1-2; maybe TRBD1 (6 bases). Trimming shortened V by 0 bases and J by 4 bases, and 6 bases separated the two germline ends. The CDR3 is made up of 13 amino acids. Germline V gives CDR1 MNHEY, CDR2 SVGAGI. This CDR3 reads CASSYSQGYGYTF. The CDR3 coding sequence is TGTGCCAGCAGTTACTCACAGGGCTATGGCTACACCTTC.

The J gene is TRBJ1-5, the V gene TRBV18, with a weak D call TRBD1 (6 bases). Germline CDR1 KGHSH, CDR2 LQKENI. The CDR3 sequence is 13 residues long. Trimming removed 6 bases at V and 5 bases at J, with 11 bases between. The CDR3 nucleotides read TGTGCCAGCTCCCCCGACAGGTATCAGCCCCAGCATTTT. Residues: CASSPDRYQPQHF.

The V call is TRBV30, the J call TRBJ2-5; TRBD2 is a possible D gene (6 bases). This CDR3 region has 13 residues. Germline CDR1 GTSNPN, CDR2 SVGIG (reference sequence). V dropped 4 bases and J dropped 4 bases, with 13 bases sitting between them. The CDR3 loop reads CAWTRDPLETQYF. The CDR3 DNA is TGTGCCTGGACGCGGGACCCCCTAGAGACCCAGTACTTC.

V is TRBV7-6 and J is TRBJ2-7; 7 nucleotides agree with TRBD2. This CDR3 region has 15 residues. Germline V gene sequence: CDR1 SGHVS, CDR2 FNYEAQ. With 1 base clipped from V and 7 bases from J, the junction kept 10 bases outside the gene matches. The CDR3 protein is CASSLGTSGPGEQYF. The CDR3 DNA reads TGTGCCAGCAGCTTAGGGACTAGTGGCCCGGGGGAGCAGTACTTC.

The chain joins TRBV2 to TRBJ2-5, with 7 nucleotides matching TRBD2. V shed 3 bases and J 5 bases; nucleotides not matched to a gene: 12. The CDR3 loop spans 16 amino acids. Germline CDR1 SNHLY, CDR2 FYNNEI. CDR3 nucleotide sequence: TGTGCCAGCAGTGACTACCCGGCGGGAGCGGGTGAGACCCAGTACTTC. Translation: CASSDYPAGAGETQYF.